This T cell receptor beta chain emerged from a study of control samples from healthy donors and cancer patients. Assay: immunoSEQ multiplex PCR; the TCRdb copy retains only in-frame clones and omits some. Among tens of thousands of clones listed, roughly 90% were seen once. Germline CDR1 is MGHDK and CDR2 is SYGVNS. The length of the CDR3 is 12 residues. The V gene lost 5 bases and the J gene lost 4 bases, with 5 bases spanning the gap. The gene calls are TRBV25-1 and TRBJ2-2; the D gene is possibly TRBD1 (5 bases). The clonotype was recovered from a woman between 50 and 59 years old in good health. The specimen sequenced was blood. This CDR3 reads CASSRGTGELFF. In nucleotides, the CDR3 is TGTGCCAGCAGTAGGGGCACCGGGGAGCTGTTTTTT. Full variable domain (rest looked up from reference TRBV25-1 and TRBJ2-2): EADIYQTPRYLVIGTGKKITLECSQTMGHDKMYWYQQDPGMELHLIHYSYGVNSTEKGDLSSESTVSRIRTEHFPLTLESARPSHTSQYLCASSRGTGELFFGEGSRLTVL.